Listed here are 22 T cell receptor beta chains from one sample, sequenced in a study of T cells in Graves' hyperthyroidism and ophthalmopathy. RNA transcripts yielded amplified TCR beta CDR3 regions. With the HTBI primer set, the TCR CDR3 went through a first round of RT-PCR. In TCRdb, the multiplex PCR reads were re-called with MiXCR into one record per CDR3 protein. The sample contains some 600,000 distinct CDR3 sequences, 14% of which appear only once. Sequenced material: blood. The receptors here all came from a woman aged 25 to 39 with Graves' hyperthyroidism that later progressed to Graves' ophthalmopathy.

This clonotype was found a few times. The rearrangement links TRBV6-1 to TRBJ1-5; weak D call: TRBD1 (6 bases). Germline loops: CDR1 MNHNS, CDR2 SASEGT. V was pared by 5 bases and J by 4 bases, with 12 bases between. The CDR3 runs 14 residues. CDR3 in DNA: TGTGCCAGCAGTCGGGACACTTTAAATCAGCCCCAGCATTTT. Residues: CASSRDTLNQPQHF.

There are many counts of this clonotype. The rearrangement links TRBV5-1 to TRBJ2-1; D gene unclear. Trimming removed 4 bases at V and 1 base at J, with 12 bases between. The CDR3 runs to 15 residues. CDR1 SGHRS and CDR2 YFSETQ come from the germline V gene. CDR3 loop: CASSPGGISYNEQFF. The CDR3, as DNA: TGCGCCAGCAGCCCCGGTGGCATATCCTACAATGAGCAGTTCTTC.

This clonotype has only a few counts. J is TRBJ1-3 and V is TRBV7-9; D unresolved. CDR3 length: 16 amino acids. Germline-derived CDR1 and CDR2 are SEHNR and FQNEAQ (reference sequence). Trimming cost V 9 bases and J 2 bases, with 20 bases left between them. This chain's CDR3 is CASPPPGEDAGNTIYF. CDR3 DNA sequence: TGTGCCAGTCCACCACCCGGGGAAGACGCTGGAAACACCATATATTTT.

This clonotype has at least ten counts. The rearrangement joins TRBV27 to TRBJ1-5; 7 nucleotides align to TRBD1. Germline V CDR1 and CDR2: MNHEY, SMNVEV (reference sequence). This CDR3 is 15 amino acids long. Trimming removed 2 bases from V and 5 bases from J; junction bases left unmatched: 6. The DNA of the CDR3 is TGTGCCAGCAGTTTAAGGGACAGAGCGTATCAGCCCCAGCATTTT. This translates into CASSLRDRAYQPQHF.

This clonotype was recorded a few times. The rearrangement joins TRBV18 to TRBJ1-5, with a tentative D call TRBD1 (6 bases). The germline CDR1 and CDR2 sequences are KGHSH and LQKENI. The CDR3 consists of 14 residues. Trimming pared 5 bases from V and 6 bases from J, leaving 14 bases between. CDR3 in amino acids: CASSGGQLGQPQHF. The CDR3 nucleotides read TGTGCCAGCTCAGGCGGACAGCTAGGTCAGCCCCAGCATTTT.

This clonotype has at least ten counts. The rearrangement links TRBV30 to TRBJ1-2, with no clear D. This CDR3 spans 13 amino acids. CDR1 GTSNPN and CDR2 SVGIG come from the germline V gene (reference sequence). V dropped 2 bases and J dropped 1 base, with 8 bases sitting between them. The CDR3 DNA follows: TGTGCCTGGAGTTTGGCGATTAACTATGGCTACACCTTC. Translating gives CAWSLAINYGYTF.

This clonotype showed up many times. The V and J genes are TRBV7-9 and TRBJ2-3; 9 nucleotides match TRBD1. The CDR3 has 17 residues. V gave up 5 bases and J gave up 5 bases; unmatched junction bases: 14. Germline V gene sequence: CDR1 SEHNR, CDR2 FQNEAQ (reference sequence). CDR3 coding DNA: TGTGCCAGCAGCGCACAGGGGGCGGGAGTGAGTCGAGATACGCAGTATTTT. Protein product: CASSAQGAGVSRDTQYF. The variable domain in full, completed from reference TRBV7-9 and TRBJ2-3, reads DTGVSQNPRHKITKRGQNVTFRCDPISEHNRLYWYRQTLGQGPEFLTYFQNEAQLEKSRLLSDRFSAERPKGSFSTLEIQRTEQGDSAMYLCASSAQGAGVSRDTQYFGPGTRLTVL.

A few counts support this clonotype. V and J are TRBV20-1 and TRBJ2-7, with 7 bases fitting TRBD2. Trimming at V came to 1 base and at J to 3 bases, leaving 9 bases not matched to a gene. The CDR3 is made up of 15 amino acids. The germline V gene encodes CDR1 DFQATT and CDR2 SNEGSKA (reference sequence). The CDR3 is CSARVPGRESYEQYF. The CDR3 DNA reads as TGCAGTGCTAGAGTCCCGGGGAGGGAGAGCTACGAGCAGTACTTC.

This clonotype was counted many times. The gene calls are TRBV30 and TRBJ2-1; a possible D gene is TRBD2 (8 bases). V lost 0 bases, J lost 3 bases, and 30 bases lay in between. Germline V lookup: CDR1 GTSNPN, CDR2 SVGIG (reference sequence). The CDR3 loop spans 21 amino acids. CDR3 sequence reads: CAWSVFYRQGPGLVVYNEQFF. CDR3 in DNA: TGTGCCTGGAGTGTCTTTTACCGACAGGGACCGGGACTAGTGGTCTACAATGAGCAGTTCTTC.

J is TRBJ2-5 and V is TRBV6-2 or TRBV6-3, with TRBD2 matching over 10 bases. V dropped 2 bases and J dropped 2; count of bases not matched to a gene: 8. This CDR3 has 17 residues. CDR1 is MNHEY, CDR2 SVGEGT, per germline. The CDR3 bases are TGTGCCAGCAGTTACGGGTATAGCGGGAGGAGGCAAGAGACCCAGTACTTC. It encodes CASSYGYSGRRQETQYF.

This clonotype was seen repeatedly, ten times or more. This chain links TRBV12-5 with TRBJ2-1; 11 nucleotides match TRBD2. The V gene end was trimmed by 7 bases and the J gene end by 3 bases; junction bases not matched to a gene: 5. Per the germline V gene, CDR1 is LGHNT and CDR2 is FRNRAP. The CDR3 is made up of 15 amino acids. The CDR3 here is CASAHSGRGYNEQFF. Written as DNA, the CDR3 is TGTGCTAGTGCCCATAGCGGGAGGGGCTACAATGAGCAGTTCTTC.

This chain links TRBV7-9 with TRBJ2-7, with D possibly matching TRBD2 (6 bases). Trimming stripped 8 bases from V and 2 bases from J, with 19 bases between. Germline CDR1 SEHNR, CDR2 FQNEAQ (reference sequence). The CDR3 loop spans 15 amino acids. In DNA, the CDR3 is TGTGCCAGCGGCTACGGGGACTTATATACCTACGAGCAGTACTTC. Translating it yields CASGYGDLYTYEQYF.

This clonotype was recorded at least ten times. The chain uses TRBV5-1 and TRBJ2-1, with 14 positions matching TRBD2. Per germline, CDR1 SGHRS and CDR2 YFSETQ. This CDR3 region has 17 residues. V lost 3 bases and J lost 7; bases outside the gene matches: 9. This CDR3 is CASSSRTSGRTENEQFF. The DNA for the CDR3 is TGCGCCAGCAGCTCCCGGACTAGCGGGAGGACTGAGAATGAGCAGTTCTTC.

This clonotype was counted ten times or more. This rearrangement joins TRBV10-3 to TRBJ2-2, with D possibly TRBD2 on 7 matching bases. The V and J ends lost 0 bases and 5 bases respectively, with 16 bases between them. Per germline, CDR1 ENHRY and CDR2 SYGVKD. The CDR3 covers 17 residues. CDR3 in DNA: TGTGCCATCAGTGAGTCGGGGGCGGGAGATGCGACCGGGGAGCTGTTTTTT. This sequence encodes CAISESGAGDATGELFF.

This clonotype has ten or more counts. The chain recombines TRBV11-2 with TRBJ1-5; 9 nucleotides agree with TRBD1. The CDR3 is 17 amino acids. With 0 bases clipped from V and 4 bases from J, the junction kept 7 bases outside the gene matches. CDR1 is SGHAT, CDR2 FQNNGV, per germline. CDR3 coding DNA: TGTGCCAGCAGCTTAGACGCCGGGACAGGGTTAAATCAGCCCCAGCATTTT. It codes for CASSLDAGTGLNQPQHF.

This clonotype came up many times. This rearrangement joins TRBV28 to TRBJ2-1; 9 nucleotides line up with TRBD1. Germline values: CDR1 MDHEN, CDR2 SYDVKM. The trim removed 4 bases at V and 7 bases at J, leaving 8 bases unmatched. The CDR3 is 15 residues long. The CDR3 spells CASSSAGQGKNEQFF. CDR3 DNA sequence: TGTGCCAGCAGTTCAGCGGGACAGGGAAAAAATGAGCAGTTCTTC.

This clonotype was seen repeatedly, ten times or more. The V and J genes are TRBV18 and TRBJ2-3; no reliable D call. The V gene lost 0 bases and the J gene lost 2 bases, with 3 bases spanning the gap. The CDR3 totals 13 residues. In germline, CDR1 is KGHSH, CDR2 LQKENI. The CDR3: CASSPPYTDTQYF. CDR3 in DNA: TGTGCCAGCTCACCACCGTACACAGATACGCAGTATTTT. Full variable domain (rest looked up from reference TRBV18 and TRBJ2-3): NAGVMQNPRHLVRRRGQEARLRCSPMKGHSHVYWYRQLPEEGLKFMVYLQKENIIDESGMPKERFSAEFPKEGPSILRIQQVVRGDSAAYFCASSPPYTDTQYFGPGTRLTVL.

V gene TRBV10-2 combines with J gene TRBJ2-5; TRBD2 agrees at 10 bases. Germline V CDR1 and CDR2: WSHSY, SAAADI. V shed 8 bases, J shed 5 bases, and the junction held 5 bases outside the gene matches. The CDR3 runs to 13 residues. CDR3 DNA: TGCGCCAGCGCTAGCGGGAGAGGTGAGACCCAGTACTTC. Translated, it gives CASASGRGETQYF.

The chain joins TRBV19 to TRBJ1-2, with D possibly TRBD1 on 5 matching bases. V was shortened by 8 bases and J by 4 bases, with 11 bases between the two germline ends. The CDR3 is made up of 12 amino acids. Germline-derived CDR1 and CDR2 are LNHDA and SQIVND (reference sequence). CDR3 in amino acids: CASVGLSYGYTF. The CDR3 coding sequence is TGTGCCAGTGTGGGGCTATCCTATGGCTACACCTTC.

This clonotype has a count of ten or more. The chain carries TRBV6-1 and TRBJ2-3, with D possibly being TRBD2 (6 bases). Trimming left V 5 bases short and J 4 bases short, with 16 bases between. CDR3 size: 15 residues. Germline V CDR1 and CDR2: MNHNS, SASEGT. CDR3 protein: CASSYSAGSADTQYF. The CDR3 nucleotides read TGTGCCAGCAGTTACAGTGCGGGAAGTGCAGATACGCAGTATTTT.

This clonotype appeared many times. The J gene is TRBJ2-7, the V gene TRBV28, with TRBD1 as a possible D gene (5 bases). The CDR3 totals 14 residues. The germline CDR1 and CDR2 sequences are MDHEN and SYDVKM. Trimming cost V 7 bases and J 2 bases, with 15 bases left between them. Here the CDR3 DNA reads TGTGCCAGCACTTTCCAGGGTTACCCCTACGAGCAGTACTTC. Protein product: CASTFQGYPYEQYF. Full variable domain (rest looked up from reference TRBV28 and TRBJ2-7): DVKVTQSSRYLVKRTGEKVFLECVQDMDHENMFWYRQDPGLGLRLIYFSYDVKMKEKGDIPEGYSVSREKKERFSLILESASTNQTSMYLCASTFQGYPYEQYFGPGTRLTVT.

V and J are TRBV7-2 and TRBJ2-1; 8 positions match TRBD2. The CDR3 is 16 amino acids. The germline gives CDR1 SGHTA, CDR2 FQGNSA. V dropped 5 bases and J dropped 10; count of bases not matched to a gene: 16. Written as DNA, the CDR3 is TGTGCCAGCAGCCCCCGTCGCAGCGGGAGTCGCAACGAGCAGTTCTTC. Protein sequence: CASSPRRSGSRNEQFF. Using reference TRBV7-2 and TRBJ2-1 for the parts outside the CDR3, the full variable domain is GAGVSQSPSNKVTEKGKDVELRCDPISGHTALYWYRQSLGQGLEFLIYFQGNSAPDKSGLPSDRFSAERTGGSVSTLTIQRTQQEDSAVYLCASSPRRSGSRNEQFFGPGTRLTVL.